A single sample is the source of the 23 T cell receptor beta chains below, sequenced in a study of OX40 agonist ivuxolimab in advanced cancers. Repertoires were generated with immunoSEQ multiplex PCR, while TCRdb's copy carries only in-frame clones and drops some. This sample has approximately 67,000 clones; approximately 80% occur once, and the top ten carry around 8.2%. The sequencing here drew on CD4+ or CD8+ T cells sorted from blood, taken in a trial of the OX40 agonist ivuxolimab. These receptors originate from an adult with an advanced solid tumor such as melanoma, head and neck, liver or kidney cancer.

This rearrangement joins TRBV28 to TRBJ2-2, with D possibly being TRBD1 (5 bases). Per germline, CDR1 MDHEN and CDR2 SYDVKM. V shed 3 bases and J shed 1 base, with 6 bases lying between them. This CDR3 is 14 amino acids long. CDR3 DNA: TGTGCCAGCAGTTTTAGGGGGAACACCGGGGAGCTGTTTTTT. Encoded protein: CASSFRGNTGELFF.

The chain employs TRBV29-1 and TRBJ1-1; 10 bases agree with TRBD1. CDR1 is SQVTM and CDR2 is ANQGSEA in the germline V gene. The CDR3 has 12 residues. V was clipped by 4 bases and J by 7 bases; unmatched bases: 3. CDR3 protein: CSVARDRGEAFF. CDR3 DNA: TGCAGCGTTGCCCGGGACAGGGGTGAAGCTTTCTTT. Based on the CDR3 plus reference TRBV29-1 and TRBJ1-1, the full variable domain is SAVISQKPSRDICQRGTSLTIQCQVDSQVTMMFWYRQQPGQSLTLIATANQGSEATYESGFVIDKFPISRPNLTFSTLTVSNMSPEDSSIYLCSVARDRGEAFFGQGTRLTVV.

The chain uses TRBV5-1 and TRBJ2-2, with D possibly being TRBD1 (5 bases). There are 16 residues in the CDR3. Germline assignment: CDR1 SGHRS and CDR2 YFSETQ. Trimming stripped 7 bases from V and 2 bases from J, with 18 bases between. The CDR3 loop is CASSRDSLQNTGELFF. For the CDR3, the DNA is TGCGCCAGCTCCAGGGATAGCCTCCAAAACACCGGGGAGCTGTTTTTT.

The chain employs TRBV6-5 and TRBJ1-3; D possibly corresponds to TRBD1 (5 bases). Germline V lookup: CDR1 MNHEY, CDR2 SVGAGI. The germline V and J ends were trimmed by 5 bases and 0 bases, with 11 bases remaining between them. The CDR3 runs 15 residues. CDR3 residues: CASSHRSSSGNTIYF. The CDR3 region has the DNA TGTGCCAGCAGTCACAGGTCCTCCTCTGGAAACACCATATATTTT.

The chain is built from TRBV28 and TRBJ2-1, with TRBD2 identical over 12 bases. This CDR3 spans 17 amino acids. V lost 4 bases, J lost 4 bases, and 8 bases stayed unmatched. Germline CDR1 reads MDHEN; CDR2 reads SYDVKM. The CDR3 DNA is TGTGCCAGCAGTTCGACTAGCGGGAGAGGTAATTACAATGAGCAGTTCTTC. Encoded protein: CASSSTSGRGNYNEQFF.

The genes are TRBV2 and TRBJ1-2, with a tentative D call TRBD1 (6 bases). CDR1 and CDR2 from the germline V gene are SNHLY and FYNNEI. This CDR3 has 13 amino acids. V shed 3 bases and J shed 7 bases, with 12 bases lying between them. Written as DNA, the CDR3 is TGTGCCAGCAGTGACGTCACAGGGATTGGCTACACCTTC. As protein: CASSDVTGIGYTF.

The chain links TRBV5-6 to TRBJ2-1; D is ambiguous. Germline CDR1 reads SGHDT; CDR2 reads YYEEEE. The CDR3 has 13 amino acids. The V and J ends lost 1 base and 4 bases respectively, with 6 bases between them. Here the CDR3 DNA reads TGTGCCAGCAGCTTGCTACAGTACAATGAGCAGTTCTTC. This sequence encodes CASSLLQYNEQFF.

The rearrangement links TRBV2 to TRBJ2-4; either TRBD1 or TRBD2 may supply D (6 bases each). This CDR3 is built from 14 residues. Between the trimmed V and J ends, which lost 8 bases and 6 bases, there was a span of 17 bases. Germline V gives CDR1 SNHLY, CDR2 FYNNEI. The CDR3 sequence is CASYLREGGNIQYF. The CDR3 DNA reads TGTGCCAGCTACTTGCGGGAAGGGGGAAACATTCAGTACTTC.

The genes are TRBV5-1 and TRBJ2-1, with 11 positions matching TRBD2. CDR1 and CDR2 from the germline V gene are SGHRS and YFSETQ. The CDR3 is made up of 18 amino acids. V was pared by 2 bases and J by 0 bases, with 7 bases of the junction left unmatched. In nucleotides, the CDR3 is TGCGCCAGCAGCTTAGGGACTAGCGGACGACCCTCCTACAATGAGCAGTTCTTC. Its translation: CASSLGTSGRPSYNEQFF.

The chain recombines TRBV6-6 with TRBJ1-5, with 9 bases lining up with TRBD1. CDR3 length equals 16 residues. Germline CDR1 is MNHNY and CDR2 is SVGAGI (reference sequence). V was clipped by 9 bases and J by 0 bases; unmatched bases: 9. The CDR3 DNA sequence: TGTGCCAGTTTTACAGGGGGCGGCCATAGCAATCAGCCCCAGCATTTT. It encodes CASFTGGGHSNQPQHF.

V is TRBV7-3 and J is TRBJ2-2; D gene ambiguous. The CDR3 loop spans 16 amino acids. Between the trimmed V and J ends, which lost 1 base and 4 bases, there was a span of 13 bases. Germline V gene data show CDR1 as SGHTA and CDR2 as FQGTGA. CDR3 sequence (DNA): TGTGCCAGCAGCTTAAAAGCTGGAGTCGGCACCGGGGAGCTGTTTTTT. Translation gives CASSLKAGVGTGELFF.

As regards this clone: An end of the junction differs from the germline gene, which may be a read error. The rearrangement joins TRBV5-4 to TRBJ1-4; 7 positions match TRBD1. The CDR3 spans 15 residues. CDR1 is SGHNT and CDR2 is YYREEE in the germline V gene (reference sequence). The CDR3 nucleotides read TGCGCCAGCAGCACTACGACAGGGTCGAATGAAAAACTGTTTTTT. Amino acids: CASSTTTGSNEKLFF.

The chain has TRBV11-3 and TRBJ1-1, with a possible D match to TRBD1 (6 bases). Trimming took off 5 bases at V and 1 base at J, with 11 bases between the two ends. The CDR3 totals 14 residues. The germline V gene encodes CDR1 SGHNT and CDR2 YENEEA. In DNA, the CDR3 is TGTGCCAGCAGCGAATCACAGGGGAACACTGAAGCTTTCTTT. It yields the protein CASSESQGNTEAFF.

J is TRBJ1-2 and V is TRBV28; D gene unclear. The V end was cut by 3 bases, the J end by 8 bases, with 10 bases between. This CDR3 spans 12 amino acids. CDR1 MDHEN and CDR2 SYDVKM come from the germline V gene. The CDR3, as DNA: TGTGCCAGCAGTTTTGAGGCCAGGGGCTACACCTTC. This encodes CASSFEARGYTF.

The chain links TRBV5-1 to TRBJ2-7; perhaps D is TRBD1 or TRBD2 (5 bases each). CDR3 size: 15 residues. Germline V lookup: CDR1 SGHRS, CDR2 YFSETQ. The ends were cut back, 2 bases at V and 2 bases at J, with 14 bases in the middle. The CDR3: CASSLFGTATYEQYF. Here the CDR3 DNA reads TGCGCCAGCAGCTTATTTGGGACGGCTACCTACGAGCAGTACTTC. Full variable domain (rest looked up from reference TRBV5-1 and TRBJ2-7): KAGVTQTPRYLIKTRGQQVTLSCSPISGHRSVSWYQQTPGQGLQFLFEYFSETQRNKGNFPGRFSGRQFSNSRSEMNVSTLELGDSALYLCASSLFGTATYEQYFGPGTRLTVT.

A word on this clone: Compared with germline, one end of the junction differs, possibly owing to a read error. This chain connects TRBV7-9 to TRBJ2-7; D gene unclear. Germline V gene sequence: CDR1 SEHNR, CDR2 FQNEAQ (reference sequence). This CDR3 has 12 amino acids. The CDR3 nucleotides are TGTGCCAGCAGCTTAGGGGCGAGAGAGCTGTACTTC. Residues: CASSLGARELYF.

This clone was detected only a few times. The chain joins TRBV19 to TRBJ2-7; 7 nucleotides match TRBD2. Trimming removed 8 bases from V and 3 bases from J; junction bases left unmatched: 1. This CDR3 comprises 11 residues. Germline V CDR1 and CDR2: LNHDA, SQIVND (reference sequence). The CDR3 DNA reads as TGTGCCAGTTCTAGCGGCTACGAGCAGTACTTC. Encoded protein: CASSSGYEQYF.

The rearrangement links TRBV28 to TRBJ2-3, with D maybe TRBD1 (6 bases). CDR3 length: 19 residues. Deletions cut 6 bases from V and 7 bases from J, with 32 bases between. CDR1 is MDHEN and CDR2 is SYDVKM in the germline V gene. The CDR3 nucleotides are TGTGCCAGCAGCTTGAACGGCGGACAGTGGTTTGGAAGTTTATATACGCAGTATTTT. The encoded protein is CASSLNGGQWFGSLYTQYF.

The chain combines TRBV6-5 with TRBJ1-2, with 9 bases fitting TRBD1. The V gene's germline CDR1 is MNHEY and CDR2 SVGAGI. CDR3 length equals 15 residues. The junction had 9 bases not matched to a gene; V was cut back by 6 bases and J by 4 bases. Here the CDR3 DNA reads TGTGCCAGCAGGAGACAGGGGGTGAGTGGCTATGGCTACACCTTC. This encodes CASRRQGVSGYGYTF.

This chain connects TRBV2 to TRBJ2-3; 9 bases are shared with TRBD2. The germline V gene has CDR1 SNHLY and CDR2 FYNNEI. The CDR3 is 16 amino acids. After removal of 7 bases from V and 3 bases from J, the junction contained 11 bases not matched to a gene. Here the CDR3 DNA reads TGTGCCAGCACCTCCGCGCGGGGGGGCTCAACAGATACGCAGTATTTT. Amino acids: CASTSARGGSTDTQYF.

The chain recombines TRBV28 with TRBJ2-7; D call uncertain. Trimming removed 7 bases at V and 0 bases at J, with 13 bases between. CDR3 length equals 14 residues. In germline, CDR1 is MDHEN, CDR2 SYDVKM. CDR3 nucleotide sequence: TGTGCCAGCACCACCCCGGCTACCTCCTACGAGCAGTACTTC. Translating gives CASTTPATSYEQYF.

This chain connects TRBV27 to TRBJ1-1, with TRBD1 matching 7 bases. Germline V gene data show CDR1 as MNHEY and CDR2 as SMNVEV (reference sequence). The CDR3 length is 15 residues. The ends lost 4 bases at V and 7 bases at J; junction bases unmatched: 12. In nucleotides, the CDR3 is TGTGCCAGCAGTTCGGAGGGACAGTCCCCCGGTGAAGCTTTCTTT. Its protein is CASSSEGQSPGEAFF.

CDR3: CASSQGRNTGELFF. The CDR3 DNA reads TGTGCCAGCAGCCAAGGTCGGAACACCGGGGAGCTGTTTTTT. This chain links TRBV4-2 with TRBJ2-2, with D unresolved. V was clipped by 1 base and J by 1 base, with 4 bases between them. CDR3 length: 14 residues. From germline, CDR1 is LGHNA and CDR2 YNFKEQ.